This T cell receptor beta chain is from a study of read filtering for tumor transcriptome and immune sequencing. Molecular barcoded adaptors covering alpha/delta and beta/gamma chains were used on approximately 400 ng RNA. MiXCR was run by TCRdb on the reads, yielding one entry per CDR3 protein. The table shows 100,000 to 150,000 distinct CDR3 sequences, with approximately 13% occurring only once. The germline V gene has CDR1 MNHEY and CDR2 SVGAGI. The CDR3 has 13 amino acids. V gave up 6 bases and J gave up 4 bases, with 12 bases separating them. Comments on this clonotype: A much larger clone is a single base away; this may be a read error.

The V call is TRBV6-5, the J call TRBJ1-1; TRBD1 is a possible D gene (6 bases). Sample: a population of CD138-negative cells sorted from bone marrow. This sequence was found in a donor over 35 with multiple myeloma. This CDR3 is CASSPGDLTEAFF. CDR3 DNA: TGTGCCAGCAGCCCAGGGGACCTCACTGAAGCTTTCTTT.